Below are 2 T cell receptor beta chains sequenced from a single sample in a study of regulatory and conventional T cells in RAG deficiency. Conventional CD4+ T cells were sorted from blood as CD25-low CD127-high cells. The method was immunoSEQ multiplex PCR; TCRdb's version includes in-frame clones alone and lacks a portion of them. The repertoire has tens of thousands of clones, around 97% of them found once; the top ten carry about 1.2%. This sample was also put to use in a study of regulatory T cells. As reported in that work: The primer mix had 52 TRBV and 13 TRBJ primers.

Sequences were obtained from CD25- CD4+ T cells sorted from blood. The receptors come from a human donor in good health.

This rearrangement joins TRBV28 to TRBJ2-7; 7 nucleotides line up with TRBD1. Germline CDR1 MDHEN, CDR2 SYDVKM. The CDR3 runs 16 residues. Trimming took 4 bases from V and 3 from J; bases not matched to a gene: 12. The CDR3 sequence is CASSSRTGRLNYEQYF. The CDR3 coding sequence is TGTGCCAGCAGTTCCCGGACAGGCCGGTTAAACTACGAGCAGTACTTC.

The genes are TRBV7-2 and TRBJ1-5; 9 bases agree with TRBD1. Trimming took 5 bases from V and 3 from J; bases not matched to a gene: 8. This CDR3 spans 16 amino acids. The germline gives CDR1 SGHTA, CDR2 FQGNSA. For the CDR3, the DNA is TGTGCCAGCAGCCCCCGGACAGGGGTTTACAATCAGCCCCAGCATTTT. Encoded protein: CASSPRTGVYNQPQHF.